The present entry profiles one TCR beta chain with its context. These data are taken from a study of blood T cell repertoires in COVID-19. The length of the CDR3 is 16 residues. The data were produced by immunoSEQ multiplex PCR, yet TCRdb's version contains in-frame clones alone and is incomplete. This table has 130,000 or so clones, just over 85% appearing once. The TCR originated in a man in his forties with acute or convalescent COVID-19. The genes are TRBV1 and TRBJ2-5; TRBD1, the table's D call, was not compared with the DNA. TRBV1 constitutes a pseudogene. The sequencing input was peripheral blood. CDR3 DNA: TGCACCAGCAGCCAAGAAACAGGGGGCTTCCAAGAGACCCAGTACTTC. It translates to CTSSQETGGFQETQYF.